This T cell receptor beta chain was documented in a study of blood T cell repertoires in COVID-19. Study-level information: Samples taken during acute and convalescent COVID-19 were collected in the United States, Italy and Spain. PBMCs, B-cell-depleted T cells, or T cells were the source of the cDNA or gDNA that made up the material.

Original methodology: Researchers report that nucleated cell counts were estimated from reference gene primer amplification. Measured with immunoSEQ multiplex PCR; TCRdb has only the in-frame clones, and not every one. For V, J and clone size, that table is used; D and trimming come from the DNA. Here the sample spans about 74,000 clones, about four fifths being singletons. The CDR3 spans 13 residues. V was cut by 5 bases and J by 7 bases, with 11 bases left in between. Germline loops: CDR1 KGHDR, CDR2 SFDVKD. The chain carries TRBV24-1 and TRBJ1-5; tentative D call: TRBD1 (5 bases). The TCR sequence derives from a man aged 70-80 years with acute or convalescent COVID-19. Material: peripheral blood. This CDR3 is CATSGGAGQPQHF. CDR3 sequence (DNA): TGTGCCACCAGTGGAGGGGCGGGACAGCCCCAGCATTTT.